This is a list of T cell receptor beta chains from one sample in a study of spatial heterogeneity in lung cancer. TCRdb re-called the 5' RACE reads through MiXCR, storing one row per CDR3 protein. Counted here are almost 75,000 distinct CDR3 sequences, less than 15% occurring once; the ten biggest clones make up under 7.5%. Sequenced here: PBMCs, sampled at surgery. Receptors originate from a male donor with early-stage non-small cell lung cancer. CDR3s include the opening cysteine and the closing phenylalanine or tryptophan. A clone size is listed for some rows: how often the clone was seen (once, few, many), or a class if it is expanded.

TRBV29-1	15	TRBJ2-7	many	CSVAGWTGRYHEQYF
TRBV18	17	TRBJ2-1	many	CASSLSRGRTLYNEQFF
TRBV6-6	13	TRBJ2-7	-	CASAGGGGYEQYF
TRBV3-1	14	TRBJ1-1	many	CASSRLGGDTEAFF
TRBV5-1	16	TRBJ1-1	few	CASSFDRGVRNTEAFF
TRBV25-1	14	TRBJ1-2	few	CASSEPGQGSGYTF
TRBV24-1	14	TRBJ2-1	few	CATGLAGVNNEQFF
TRBV7-9	14	TRBJ1-1	many	CASSPSLSNTEAFF
TRBV7-7	15	TRBJ2-7	many	CASSRFVGASGEQYF
TRBV28	11	TRBJ1-5	few	CASSQHQPQHF